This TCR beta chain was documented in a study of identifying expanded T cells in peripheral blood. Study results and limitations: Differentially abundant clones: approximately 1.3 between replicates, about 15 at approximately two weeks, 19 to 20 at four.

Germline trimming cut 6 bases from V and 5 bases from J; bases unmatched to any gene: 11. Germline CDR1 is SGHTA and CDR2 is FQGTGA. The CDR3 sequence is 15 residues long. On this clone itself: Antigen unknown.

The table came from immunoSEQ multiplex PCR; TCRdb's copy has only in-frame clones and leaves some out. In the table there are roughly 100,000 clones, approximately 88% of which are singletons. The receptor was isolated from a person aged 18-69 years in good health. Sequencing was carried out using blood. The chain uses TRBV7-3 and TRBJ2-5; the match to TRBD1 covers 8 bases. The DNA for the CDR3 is TGTGCCAGCAGTTTACAGGGGGGAAAAGGGGAGACCCAGTACTTC. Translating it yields CASSLQGGKGETQYF. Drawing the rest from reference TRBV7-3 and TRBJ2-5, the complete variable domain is GAGVSQTPSNKVTEKGKYVELRCDPISGHTALYWYRQSLGQGPEFLIYFQGTGAADDSGLPNDRFFAVRPEGSVSTLKIQRTERGDSAVYLCASSLQGGKGETQYFGPGTRLLVL.